Below are 27 T cell receptor beta chains sequenced from a single sample in a study of spatial heterogeneity in lung cancer. The sample's time point: blood at routine non-recurrence follow-up after resection. From the 5' RACE reads, TCRdb called clonotypes with MiXCR, one entry per CDR3 protein. The data show 1,400 or so distinct CDR3 sequences, less than 60% seen once. The specimen was PBMCs, collected at follow-up. The source is a female donor with early-stage non-small cell lung cancer.

About this clonotype: This beta chain appears as a stray read in a library generated for alpha chains; its size is not informative. This chain uses TRBV2 with TRBJ1-2, with 7 bases that match TRBD1. CDR3 size: 14 residues. V lost 1 base and J lost 5; bases outside the gene matches: 4. The germline CDR1 and CDR2 sequences are SNHLY and FYNNEI. CDR3 protein: CASSEDRGPYGYTF. The CDR3, as DNA: TGTGCCAGCAGTGAAGACAGGGGTCCTTATGGCTACACCTTC.

With regard to this clonotype: The library was built for alpha chains, so this beta chain is an off-target read and its size means little. The chain is built from TRBV29-1 and TRBJ2-7, with D unresolved. The V end lost 4 bases, the J end lost 9 bases, and 10 bases lay between the germline ends. Germline CDR1 is SQVTM and CDR2 is ANQGSEA. The CDR3 is 10 residues long. The CDR3 coding sequence is TGCAGCGTTGCTTCGACAAGGCAGTACTTC. Its translation is CSVASTRQYF.

Details on this clonotype: Little can be read into the size of this beta chain, an off-target read in a library designed for alpha chains. The CDR3 reads CASSPITPTNYGYTF. Written as DNA, the CDR3 is TGTGCCAGCAGTCCGATTACACCGACTAACTATGGCTACACCTTC. V usage is TRBV28 and J usage is TRBJ1-2, with D unresolved. Germline loops: CDR1 MDHEN, CDR2 SYDVKM. The ends were cut back, 5 bases at V and 0 bases at J, with 13 bases in the middle. The length of the CDR3 is 15 residues.

Regarding this clonotype: In a library made to pick up alpha chains, this beta chain is a stray read with a size that means little. V is TRBV4-3 and J is TRBJ2-7, with 13 bases that match TRBD2. From germline, CDR1 is LGHNA and CDR2 YSLEER. This CDR3 has 14 amino acids. After removal of 4 bases from V and 5 bases from J, the junction contained 2 bases not matched to a gene. DNA of the CDR3: TGCGCCAGCAGCCGCGGGACTAGCGGGAACGAGCAGTACTTC. Its translation is CASSRGTSGNEQYF.

Comments on this clonotype: This beta chain is off target for a library built for alpha chains, so its abundance means little. The CDR3 here is CASSYPAGGSPSSTDTQYF. In DNA, the CDR3 is TGTGCCAGCAGTTACCCCGCTGGCGGGTCCCCCTCTAGCACAGATACGCAGTATTTT. The rearrangement links TRBV6-6 to TRBJ2-3; TRBD2 might be the D (5 bases). The germline CDR1 and CDR2 sequences are MNHNY and SVGAGI (reference sequence). The CDR3 runs to 19 residues. With 2 bases removed from V and 0 bases from J, the gap between germline ends came to 21 bases.

For this clonotype: This beta chain is an off-target read within a library intended for alpha chains, so its frequency means little. This rearrangement joins TRBV3-1 to TRBJ2-1; unclear D gene. This CDR3 region has 14 residues. V shed 4 bases and J shed 4 bases, with 11 bases lying between them. The germline V gene encodes CDR1 LGHDT and CDR2 YNNKEL (reference sequence). The CDR3 sequence is CASSPLGAYNEQFF. CDR3 DNA sequence: TGTGCCAGCAGCCCCTTAGGCGCGTACAATGAGCAGTTCTTC.

This clonotype was observed a handful of times. This beta chain appears as a stray read in a library generated for alpha chains; its size is not informative. The J gene is TRBJ2-7, the V gene TRBV9; D gene unclear. V lost 3 bases and J 7 bases, leaving 11 bases between the germline ends. Germline V CDR1 and CDR2: SGDLS, YYNGEE. The CDR3 is 12 amino acids. The CDR3 nucleotides are TGTGCCAGCAGCGCAAGGTCTGGTGAGCAGTACTTC. This sequence encodes CASSARSGEQYF.

This clonotype was picked up a small number of times. This beta chain is an unintended read in a library built for alpha chains; its size means little. The CDR3 DNA is TGTGCCAGCAGCTTAGGGACGGCCAATCAGCCCCAGCATTTT. Translated: CASSLGTANQPQHF. The chain uses TRBV7-2 and TRBJ1-5; D is uncertain. CDR3 size: 14 residues. Per germline, CDR1 SGHTA and CDR2 FQGNSA. V was clipped by 1 base and J by 3 bases, with 7 bases between them.

Notes on this clonotype: Because this beta chain is a stray read in a library intended to capture alpha chains, its abundance should not be given much weight. The rearrangement joins TRBV7-9 to TRBJ2-5; D is perhaps TRBD2 (6 bases). The CDR3 is 14 amino acids. V lost 3 bases, J lost 2 bases, and 10 bases lay in between. Looked up from germline, CDR1 is SEHNR and CDR2 is FQNEAQ (reference sequence). The CDR3 spells CASSFLADQETQYF. The CDR3 nucleotides read TGTGCCAGCAGCTTTTTAGCGGATCAAGAGACCCAGTACTTC. Filled out from reference TRBV7-9 and TRBJ2-5, the complete variable domain reads DTGVSQNPRHKITKRGQNVTFRCDPISEHNRLYWYRQTLGQGPEFLTYFQNEAQLEKSRLLSDRFSAERPKGSFSTLEIQRTEQGDSAMYLCASSFLADQETQYFGPGTRLLVL.

Concerning this clonotype: This beta chain is a stray read from a library made for alpha chains; its abundance is not meaningful. This chain uses TRBV18 with TRBJ1-1, with D possibly matching TRBD1 (5 bases). Trimming stripped 3 bases from V and 1 base from J, with 18 bases between. The length of the CDR3 is 17 residues. CDR1 KGHSH and CDR2 LQKENI come from the germline V gene. CDR3 sequence reads: CASSPIAFGTANTEAFF. The CDR3 bases are TGTGCCAGCTCACCCATCGCTTTCGGGACGGCGAACACTGAAGCTTTCTTT.

About this clonotype itself: This beta chain was picked up by a library intended for alpha chains and is off target, so its count carries little meaning. The chain couples TRBV5-1 to TRBJ1-3; the D gene is possibly TRBD1 (5 bases). The CDR3 is 14 amino acids. V was pared by 4 bases and J by 0 bases, with 8 bases between. Germline loops: CDR1 SGHRS, CDR2 YFSETQ. The CDR3 is CASSPDSSGNTIYF. The DNA of the CDR3 is TGCGCCAGCAGCCCCGACAGCTCTGGAAACACCATATATTTT. The full variable domain, completed using reference TRBV5-1 and TRBJ1-3, is KAGVTQTPRYLIKTRGQQVTLSCSPISGHRSVSWYQQTPGQGLQFLFEYFSETQRNKGNFPGRFSGRQFSNSRSEMNVSTLELGDSALYLCASSPDSSGNTIYFGEGSWLTVV.

As to this clonotype: Being off target in a library aimed at alpha chains, this beta chain has a size of little meaning. The rearrangement joins TRBV28 to TRBJ2-7; D is possibly TRBD1 or TRBD2 (5 bases each). The length of the CDR3 is 12 residues. V was cut by 6 bases and J by 7 bases, with 13 bases left in between. Germline loops: CDR1 MDHEN, CDR2 SYDVKM. This CDR3 reads CASRPGPREQYF. The CDR3 DNA sequence: TGTGCCAGCAGACCGGGACCTAGGGAGCAGTACTTC. The full variable domain, in which reference TRBV28 and TRBJ2-7 provide the parts outside the CDR3, is DVKVTQSSRYLVKRTGEKVFLECVQDMDHENMFWYRQDPGLGLRLIYFSYDVKMKEKGDIPEGYSVSREKKERFSLILESASTNQTSMYLCASRPGPREQYFGPGTRLTVT.

There are a few counts of this clonotype. Since it is a stray read in a library aimed at alpha chains, this beta chain has a size that is not meaningful. The CDR3 DNA follows: TGTGCCAGCAGTCCCCCAAGGACTACGCAGTATTTT. Protein: CASSPPRTTQYF. The genes are TRBV28 and TRBJ2-3; D is ambiguous. Trimming took off 5 bases at V and 8 bases at J, with 11 bases between the two ends. CDR1 MDHEN and CDR2 SYDVKM come from the germline V gene. There are 12 residues in the CDR3.

Notes on this clonotype: A library prepared for alpha chains yielded this beta chain as an off-target read; its size is of little meaning. V and J are TRBV11-2 and TRBJ2-5, with D tentatively TRBD1 (5 bases). CDR3 length equals 14 residues. Germline-derived CDR1 and CDR2 are SGHAT and FQNNGV. Trimming left V 2 bases short and J 3 bases short, with 10 bases between. Here the CDR3 reads CASSLPGWKETQYF. The CDR3 coding sequence is TGTGCCAGCAGCTTACCAGGGTGGAAAGAGACCCAGTACTTC.

About this clonotype: This beta chain is an off-target read within a library intended for alpha chains, so its frequency means little. The rearrangement uses TRBV6-2 or TRBV6-3 and TRBJ2-1, with TRBD1 as a possible D gene (5 bases). The V gene's germline CDR1 is MNHEY and CDR2 SVGEGT. Trimming removed 2 bases from V and 7 bases from J, with 12 bases in between. The CDR3 totals 14 residues. CDR3 protein: CASSYRQGKNEQFF. CDR3 bases: TGTGCCAGCAGTTACAGGCAGGGAAAGAATGAGCAGTTCTTC.

Note on this clonotype: As an off-target read in a library built for alpha chains, this beta chain has a frequency of little significance. V usage is TRBV27 and J usage is TRBJ2-4; unclear D gene. The germline CDR1 and CDR2 sequences are MNHEY and SMNVEV (reference sequence). The CDR3 loop spans 13 amino acids. V dropped 0 bases and J dropped 6 bases, with 6 bases sitting between them. This CDR3 reads CASSLSVVNIQYF. The CDR3, as DNA: TGTGCCAGCAGTTTATCGGTCGTAAACATTCAGTACTTC.

Concerning this clonotype: The library was designed around alpha chains, so this beta chain is a stray read whose abundance carries little weight. The chain carries TRBV5-4 and TRBJ2-7, with 7 nucleotides matching TRBD1. V dropped 8 bases and J dropped 2; count of bases not matched to a gene: 10. The V gene's germline CDR1 is SGHNT and CDR2 YYREEE (reference sequence). This CDR3 has 14 residues. The CDR3 DNA reads TGTGCCAGTGGCCGCCGGGACAGAACCTACGAGCAGTACTTC. It specifies CASGRRDRTYEQYF.

Worth noting for this clonotype: Since the library was made to target alpha chains, this beta chain is a stray read and its abundance is not meaningful. The chain recombines TRBV28 with TRBJ2-7; 10 nucleotides agree with TRBD2. Germline CDR1 MDHEN, CDR2 SYDVKM. This CDR3 is 13 amino acids long. V lost 6 bases to trimming and J lost 4 bases; unmatched junction nucleotides: 3. CDR3: CASSGTSVYEQYF. CDR3 coding DNA: TGTGCCAGCAGCGGGACTAGCGTTTACGAGCAGTACTTC.

To note about this clonotype: Because the library targeted alpha chains, this beta chain is an off-target read whose size means little. CDR3 in DNA: TGTGCCAGCAGCTTGGGACAGGATGACTACGAGCAGTACTTC. Encoded protein: CASSLGQDDYEQYF. The V gene is TRBV11-2, the J gene TRBJ2-7; 8 nucleotides match TRBD1. This CDR3 contains 14 residues. The V gene end was trimmed by 3 bases and the J gene end by 3 bases; junction bases not matched to a gene: 4. CDR1 SGHAT and CDR2 FQNNGV come from the germline V gene.

On this clonotype itself: This beta chain lies outside the target of a library built for alpha chains; its clone size means little. This chain connects TRBV28 to TRBJ1-1; D call uncertain. CDR3 length equals 14 residues. CDR1 and CDR2 from the germline V gene are MDHEN and SYDVKM. The V end was cut by 5 bases, the J end by 3 bases, with 13 bases between. DNA for the CDR3: TGTGCCAGCAGTGGTGGACGGATTGACACTGAAGCTTTCTTT. Its protein product is CASSGGRIDTEAFF.

Turning to this clonotype: The library was designed around alpha chains, so this beta chain is a stray read whose abundance carries little weight. V and J are TRBV9 and TRBJ2-7; the match to TRBD2 covers 7 bases. J gave up 4 bases and V 3 bases, and 4 bases lay outside the gene matches. Germline CDR1 reads SGDLS; CDR2 reads YYNGEE. The CDR3 runs 13 residues. This chain's CDR3 is CASSAGAGYEQYF. The CDR3 DNA is TGTGCCAGCAGCGCGGGAGCGGGATACGAGCAGTACTTC.

Concerning this clonotype: This beta chain is an off-target read within a library intended for alpha chains, so its frequency means little. The chain joins TRBV5-1 to TRBJ1-1, with D unclear. CDR1 and CDR2 (germline): SGHRS, YFSETQ. V gave up 0 bases and J gave up 11 bases, with 14 bases separating them. This CDR3 has 13 amino acids. The CDR3, as DNA: TGCGCCAGCAGCTTGGGCCGGGAGGGCCGGGCTTTCTTT. Amino acid sequence: CASSLGREGRAFF. Together with reference TRBV5-1 and TRBJ1-1, the CDR3 gives the full variable domain: KAGVTQTPRYLIKTRGQQVTLSCSPISGHRSVSWYQQTPGQGLQFLFEYFSETQRNKGNFPGRFSGRQFSNSRSEMNVSTLELGDSALYLCASSLGREGRAFFGQGTRLTVV.

This clonotype appeared a few times. A library made for alpha chains picked up this beta chain off target, so its size means little. The chain couples TRBV20-1 to TRBJ2-1, with 12 bases matching TRBD2. Germline lookup yields CDR1 DFQATT and CDR2 SNEGSKA (reference sequence). The CDR3 length is 14 residues. Trimming took 6 bases from V and 3 from J; bases not matched to a gene: 3. The CDR3 DNA reads TGCAGTGCAGAGGGACTAGCGGGCTACAATGAGCAGTTCTTC. Translated: CSAEGLAGYNEQFF.

This clonotype occurred once. This beta chain is an unintended read in a library built for alpha chains; its size means little. This chain links TRBV5-6 with TRBJ2-6; unclear D gene. V lost 5 bases to trimming and J lost 0 bases, with 6 bases between them. Germline V lookup: CDR1 SGHDT, CDR2 YYEEEE. The CDR3 runs to 14 residues. This CDR3 reads CASRTLSGANVLTF. The CDR3 DNA reads TGTGCCAGCAGAACCCTCTCTGGGGCCAACGTCCTGACTTTC.

Concerning this clonotype itself: This beta chain represents an off-target read in a library built for alpha chains; its size is of limited meaning. The chain combines TRBV11-2 with TRBJ2-5; tentatively, D is TRBD2 (6 bases). The length of the CDR3 is 12 residues. V was pared by 5 bases and J by 5 bases, with 9 bases between. Per germline, CDR1 SGHAT and CDR2 FQNNGV. This CDR3 reads CASSPAGETQYF. The CDR3 bases are TGTGCCAGCAGCCCGGCGGGGGAGACCCAGTACTTC.

To note about this clonotype: A library made for alpha chains picked up this beta chain off target, so its size means little. The chain couples TRBV28 to TRBJ2-7; D might be TRBD1 (5 bases). Germline CDR1 MDHEN, CDR2 SYDVKM. CDR3 length equals 12 residues. With 10 bases removed from V and 2 bases from J, the gap between germline ends came to 12 bases. CDR3 in amino acids: CATSTGTYEQYF. CDR3 nucleotide sequence: TGTGCCACCTCAACAGGAACCTACGAGCAGTACTTC. The full variable domain, in which reference TRBV28 and TRBJ2-7 provide the parts outside the CDR3, is DVKVTQSSRYLVKRTGEKVFLECVQDMDHENMFWYRQDPGLGLRLIYFSYDVKMKEKGDIPEGYSVSREKKERFSLILESASTNQTSMYLCATSTGTYEQYFGPGTRLTVT.

To note about this clonotype: This beta chain is a stray sequence in a library constructed for alpha chains; its clone size is not meaningful. The chain employs TRBV6-5 and TRBJ2-7, with TRBD1 matching 9 bases. Germline-derived CDR1 and CDR2 are MNHEY and SVGAGI. Trimming took 7 bases from V and 4 from J; bases not matched to a gene: 8. The CDR3 is 14 residues long. This CDR3 is CASNPGTGWYEQYF. The CDR3 DNA follows: TGTGCCAGCAACCCGGGGACAGGGTGGTACGAGCAGTACTTC.